The source of this T cell receptor beta chain is a study of beta chain features in type 1 diabetes (dated by TCRdb to between 2018 and 2020). With respect to the entire study: No differences in mean age, gender distribution, total cell number or subset yield were found between patients and healthy donors. Whereas all 30 or so donors provided naive and central memory subsets, regulatory and stem cell-like memory subsets were isolated from just 8 patients and roughly 8 healthy donors. In the study, TCRB repertoires of sorted circulating CD4+ T cell subsets from recently diagnosed type 1 diabetes patients were compared with those of matched healthy donors. A total of roughly 98,000,000 sorted cells were examined across all samples, and RNA yield correlated strongly with the number of cells per subset. Paper-wide results and their limitations: Because the HLA sub-analyses included only small numbers of individuals, any influence of HLA type on TCRB rearrangement was left unresolved. Patients with type 1 diabetes made fewer insertions and deleted more nucleotides at VDJ recombination sites, implying thymic rearrangement abnormalities. Because cDNA was sequenced instead of genomic DNA, activated cells with high expression could be over-represented, although the groups did not differ in activation or CD3 levels. A moderate but significant shortening of TCRB CDR3 length was observed in type 1 diabetes patients in all four CD4+ subsets. PCR might favor shorter templates, but patient and control samples were amplified and corrected together, so any skew would affect both groups equally. Naive, central memory and regulatory TCRB repertoires appeared to be more similar among patients than among healthy donors.

A distance of 17 bases separates the germline ends of V and J, which lose 2 bases and 6 bases respectively. Reading from cysteine to phenylalanine, the CDR3 counts 15 amino acids. The kept DNA is CDR3 alone, 45 bases in frame from the first base. As encoded in the germline V gene, CDR1 is SGHTA while CDR2 is FQGTGA. In the case of this clone: No cognate antigen has been identified for it. One base away there is no much larger clone; base qualities are not given.

Each donor gave one peripheral blood draw, averaging roughly 120 mL, which was collected into heparinised tubes. Naive, central memory, regulatory and stem cell-like memory CD4+ T cells were sorted on a BD FACSAria II using a panel including CD45RO, CCR7, CD25, CD127, CD95 and CD27. All sorted populations exceeded 95% purity. PBMCs were isolated right away by Lymphoprep density gradient centrifugation and were stained directly, without culture. So that batch effects would be minimized, each experiment stained and sorted samples in pairs, pairing one healthy donor with one patient. The High Capacity cDNA Reverse Transcription Kit was used to reverse transcribe all of the isolated RNA, meaning that expressed TCRB transcripts were what got sequenced. Deep immunoSEQ sequencing was applied to naive, central memory and regulatory T cell samples, giving an average of about 3.6 million total reads per sample. After sorted cells were lysed in RLT buffer, RNA was extracted with DNase-treated RNeasy Micro or Mini kits, with the choice depending on cell number. Each cell subset was processed separately to prevent cross-contamination, with patient and healthy donor samples processed together. Using the immunoSEQ multiplex PCR, TCRB sequences were amplified from cDNA into 87-bp fragments spanning the CDR3 region. The amplicons were sequenced using the Illumina HiSeq platform. The paper's data handling went like this. PCR bias was corrected computationally using synthetic template baselines, and reads within Hamming distance 2 were collapsed, with unmergeable singletons discarded. Reads were aligned against IMGT so that V, D and J genes, CDR3 length and insertions or deletions at six rearrangement sites could be assigned. Within each subset, clonotype counts were normalized to the number of sorted cells before true diversity and Gini coefficients were calculated with the tcR R package. The overlap coefficient, calculated on TCRB nucleotide sequences, was used to quantify repertoire sharing. Sourced from immuneACCESS, this table was stored by TCRdb with only in-frame sequences that have V and J called. A share of the clones is absent; for the studies checked, an unresolved V gene accounts for under half, and the remainder has no known explanation. V and J calls and clone size are those listed in that table; D and trimming were worked out from the DNA. This sample is represented by roughly 170,000 clones; roughly an eighth of them were singletons. The ten largest clones represent 0.6% to 0.8% of the sample.

The sample consisted of central memory CD4+ T cells from blood. The receptor was isolated from a young woman in good health. The V and J genes are TRBV7-3 and TRBJ2-7; D gene: possibly TRBD2, on 5 matching bases. CDR3 protein: CASSLYLATQGEQYF. The DNA is TGTGCCAGCAGCTTATACCTAGCTACCCAAGGCGAGCAGTACTTC.